What follows are 27 T cell receptor beta chains derived from one specimen sequenced in a study of sequential checkpoint blockade in melanoma. The assay was immunoSEQ multiplex PCR, and TCRdb's table has in-frame clones only and misses some. The profile shows about 32,000 clones, approximately 86% of them singletons. Treatment specified: randomized to nivolumab then ipilimumab (arm A) or the reverse (arm B). The source material was CD8+ T cells sorted from blood (inferred from file names), sampled from a patient given nivolumab and ipilimumab in sequence. These receptors were taken from a human donor with melanoma.

The chain joins TRBV2 to TRBJ2-3; D is perhaps TRBD1 (6 bases). Trimming pared 8 bases from V and 6 bases from J, leaving 12 bases between. The germline V gene has CDR1 SNHLY and CDR2 FYNNEI. The CDR3 has 12 residues. The DNA for the CDR3 is TGTGCCAGCGAACAGGGTGAGGATACGCAGTATTTT. Translating gives CASEQGEDTQYF.

This chain connects TRBV19 to TRBJ1-1; unclear D gene. Trimming pared 3 bases from V and 0 bases from J, leaving 11 bases between. CDR3 length: 15 residues. Germline V CDR1 and CDR2: LNHDA, SQIVND (reference sequence). DNA for the CDR3: TGTGCCAGTAGTATTAACAGCTATGTGAACACTGAAGCTTTCTTT. This gives the protein CASSINSYVNTEAFF.

This chain connects TRBV28 to TRBJ1-5; possible D gene TRBD1, 6 bases. In germline, CDR1 is MDHEN, CDR2 SYDVKM. Trimming shortened V by 5 bases and J by 0 bases, and 11 bases separated the two germline ends. The length of the CDR3 is 15 residues. CDR3 DNA sequence: TGTGCCAGCAGTCTCAGGGGTTATAGCAATCAGCCCCAGCATTTT. This encodes CASSLRGYSNQPQHF.

The chain carries TRBV18 and TRBJ2-5; D not resolved. The CDR3 is 14 amino acids. V lost 3 bases to trimming and J lost 2 bases, with 10 bases between them. In germline, CDR1 is KGHSH, CDR2 LQKENI. This chain's CDR3 is CASSPSPGQETQYF. For the CDR3, the DNA is TGTGCCAGCTCACCTAGCCCCGGGCAAGAGACCCAGTACTTC.

This clone is a singleton in its sample. The sample contains more than one DNA sequence encoding this CDR3. V gene TRBV30 combines with J gene TRBJ1-4, with D unresolved. The CDR3 consists of 14 residues. Trimming pared 3 bases from V and 9 bases from J, leaving 17 bases between. CDR1 and CDR2 (germline): GTSNPN, SVGIG (reference sequence). The CDR3 sequence: CAWRVGGERQKLFF. The CDR3 DNA is TGTGCCTGGAGGGTAGGCGGGGAAAGGCAAAAACTGTTTTTT.

The CDR3 protein is CASSLRQGALGEQFF. The CDR3 region has the DNA TGTGCCAGCAGTTTGCGGCAGGGGGCGCTAGGTGAGCAGTTCTTC. This chain joins TRBV27 and TRBJ2-1; 8 nucleotides agree with TRBD1. Germline-derived CDR1 and CDR2 are MNHEY and SMNVEV (reference sequence). There are 15 residues in the CDR3. V gave up 3 bases and J gave up 9 bases; unmatched junction bases: 10.

The chain recombines TRBV28 with TRBJ2-7; D ambiguous. CDR1 MDHEN and CDR2 SYDVKM come from the germline V gene. Trimming left V 1 base short and J 6 bases short, with 13 bases between. There are 14 residues in the CDR3. CDR3 protein: CASSLFAQLSEQYF. DNA for the CDR3: TGTGCCAGCAGTTTATTCGCACAGCTATCCGAGCAGTACTTC. Supplemented by reference TRBV28 and TRBJ2-7, the full variable domain reads DVKVTQSSRYLVKRTGEKVFLECVQDMDHENMFWYRQDPGLGLRLIYFSYDVKMKEKGDIPEGYSVSREKKERFSLILESASTNQTSMYLCASSLFAQLSEQYFGPGTRLTVT.

The V call is TRBV9, the J call TRBJ2-2; D gene ambiguous. The CDR3 sequence is 20 residues long. In germline, CDR1 is SGDLS, CDR2 YYNGEE. Trimming cost V 3 bases and J 0 bases, with 24 bases left between them. The CDR3, as DNA: TGTGCCAGCAGCGCGTCCGGCGTTGTCCCGGCCCTAGCGAACACCGGGGAGCTGTTTTTT. Its translation is CASSASGVVPALANTGELFF.

Relative to its sample, this clone is medium-sized. Other nucleotide sequences in the sample specify the same CDR3. The genes are TRBV4-3 and TRBJ1-2; 7 nucleotides match TRBD1. V lost 1 base to trimming and J lost 4 bases; unmatched junction nucleotides: 3. Germline CDR1 and CDR2: LGHNA and YSLEER. The CDR3 is 14 amino acids. CDR3 sequence (DNA): TGCGCCAGCAGCCAAGCCCGGGACAGCTATGGCTACACCTTC. Translation gives CASSQARDSYGYTF.

The chain couples TRBV27 to TRBJ2-2; 7 nucleotides line up with TRBD1. With 6 bases clipped from V and 0 bases from J, the junction kept 4 bases outside the gene matches. The V gene's germline CDR1 is MNHEY and CDR2 SMNVEV (reference sequence). The CDR3 runs to 15 residues. CDR3 coding DNA: TGTGCCAGCAGGACCGGGACAGCGAACACCGGGGAGCTGTTTTTT. Its protein is CASRTGTANTGELFF.

CDR3 region: CASSKGEGDNEQFF. The DNA of the CDR3 is TGTGCCAGCAGTAAGGGGGAAGGGGACAATGAGCAGTTCTTC. The chain combines TRBV28 with TRBJ2-1; tentative D call: TRBD1 (6 bases). In germline, CDR1 is MDHEN, CDR2 SYDVKM. This CDR3 comprises 14 residues. Trimming shortened V by 5 bases and J by 5 bases, and 13 bases separated the two germline ends. The full variable domain, completed using reference TRBV28 and TRBJ2-1, is DVKVTQSSRYLVKRTGEKVFLECVQDMDHENMFWYRQDPGLGLRLIYFSYDVKMKEKGDIPEGYSVSREKKERFSLILESASTNQTSMYLCASSKGEGDNEQFFGPGTRLTVL.

J is TRBJ2-7 and V is TRBV9; 7 positions match TRBD1. Germline CDR1 is SGDLS and CDR2 is YYNGEE. The CDR3 runs 14 residues. After removal of 4 bases from V and 1 base from J, the junction contained 5 bases not matched to a gene. CDR3 DNA sequence: TGTGCCAGCAGCCCAGGGACAGTTTCCTACGAGCAGTACTTC. Its protein is CASSPGTVSYEQYF.

The chain is built from TRBV7-9 and TRBJ2-7, with D uncertain. V was shortened by 5 bases and J by 3 bases, with 17 bases between the two germline ends. This CDR3 spans 15 amino acids. CDR1 is SEHNR, CDR2 FQNEAQ, per germline (reference sequence). CDR3 residues: CASSETTNPVYEQYF. The DNA for the CDR3 is TGTGCCAGCAGCGAAACAACAAACCCAGTCTACGAGCAGTACTTC.

The chain recombines TRBV4-1 with TRBJ1-1; 9 bases fit TRBD1. The CDR3 extends over 16 amino acids. Trimming at V came to 1 base and at J to 5 bases, leaving 8 bases not matched to a gene. The germline V gene has CDR1 MGHRA and CDR2 YSYEKL. The CDR3 here is CASSQGPGTGLTEAFF. The CDR3 nucleotides are TGCGCCAGCAGCCAAGGTCCCGGGACAGGGTTGACTGAAGCTTTCTTT.

The V and J genes are TRBV21-1 and TRBJ1-1; the table's D gene call, TRBD1, was not cross checked with the DNA. TRBV21-1 is tagged as a pseudogene. The CDR3 runs to 16 residues. As DNA, the CDR3 is TGTGCCAGCAGCAAAGCTGCAGGGGGCCGTTTCACTGAAGCTTTCTTT. It codes for CASSKAAGGRFTEAFF.

The genes are TRBV4-1 and TRBJ1-5; D is undetermined. The CDR3 is made up of 14 amino acids. CDR1 and CDR2 (germline): MGHRA, YSYEKL. Trimming took off 0 bases at V and 7 bases at J, with 10 bases between the two ends. The CDR3 coding sequence is TGCGCCAGCAGCCAAGAGAGGCTAAGGCAGCCCCAGCATTTT. This encodes CASSQERLRQPQHF.

The genes are TRBV6-6 and TRBJ2-5; D gene ambiguous. The last part of the DNA fits TRBJ2-7 better; the J call may be wrong. The CDR3 covers 13 residues. The germline gives CDR1 MNHNY, CDR2 SVGAGI (reference sequence). CDR3 sequence: CASSYESSYEQYF. DNA for the CDR3: TGTGCCAGCAGTTACGAGAGCTCCTACGAGCAGTACTTC.

The chain links TRBV5-1 to TRBJ2-2, with 14 bases aligning to TRBD2. V shed 4 bases and J 2 bases; nucleotides not matched to a gene: 13. The CDR3 has 20 residues. Germline V gives CDR1 SGHRS, CDR2 YFSETQ. CDR3 nucleotides: TGCGCCAGCAGCACGGGACTAGCGGGAGAAGGCGCAGCAAACACCGGGGAGCTGTTTTTT. It encodes CASSTGLAGEGAANTGELFF.

The gene calls are TRBV4-3 and TRBJ2-1, with 7 bases aligning to TRBD1. The CDR3 sequence is 16 residues long. Trimming took 1 base from V and 4 from J; bases not matched to a gene: 7. Germline lookup yields CDR1 LGHNA and CDR2 YSLEER. The CDR3 here is CASSQAPGTEYNEQFF. The CDR3 DNA follows: TGCGCCAGCAGCCAAGCACCCGGGACAGAGTACAATGAGCAGTTCTTC.

This clone was seen a few times. The rearrangement uses TRBV6-5 and TRBJ1-2, with D maybe TRBD1 (5 bases). The CDR3 sequence is 14 residues long. Looked up from germline, CDR1 is MNHEY and CDR2 is SVGAGI. V lost 5 bases, J lost 3 bases, and 13 bases lay in between. Here the CDR3 DNA reads TGTGCCAGCAGTCCCAAGACAGTATACTATGGCTACACCTTC. It translates to CASSPKTVYYGYTF.

This chain links TRBV5-6 with TRBJ2-7; 8 nucleotides agree with TRBD1. J was trimmed by 5 bases and V by 2 bases; bases with no gene match: 9. Germline CDR1 is SGHDT and CDR2 is YYEEEE. The CDR3 length is 15 residues. The CDR3 DNA reads as TGTGCCAGCAGCTTTGCCCGACAGGGGAGGCACGAGCAGTACTTC. Amino acids: CASSFARQGRHEQYF.

This clone was detected a few times. CDR3: CASSGQGLSEAFF. The CDR3 nucleotides read TGTGCCAGCAGCGGGCAGGGTTTGTCTGAAGCTTTCTTT. V gene TRBV14 combines with J gene TRBJ1-1; D possibly corresponds to TRBD1 (5 bases). V shed 5 bases and J shed 6 bases, with 13 bases lying between them. Looked up from germline, CDR1 is SGHDN and CDR2 is FVKESK. This CDR3 is built from 13 residues.

CDR3 protein: CASSITEDTGELFF. CDR3 nucleotide sequence: TGTGCCAGCAGCATCACTGAGGACACCGGGGAGCTGTTTTTT. The chain is built from TRBV28 and TRBJ2-2; D gene unclear. The V end lost 6 bases, the J end lost 3 bases, and 11 bases lay between the germline ends. Germline V gene sequence: CDR1 MDHEN, CDR2 SYDVKM. The CDR3 covers 14 residues.

The genes are TRBV27 and TRBJ2-7; 9 bases agree with TRBD1. The CDR3 has 15 amino acids. Germline V gene sequence: CDR1 MNHEY, CDR2 SMNVEV (reference sequence). J was trimmed by 4 bases and V by 7 bases; bases with no gene match: 11. The CDR3 loop is CASTHVGTGRYEQYF. Written as DNA, the CDR3 is TGTGCCAGCACCCATGTCGGGACAGGGCGGTACGAGCAGTACTTC.

The V call is TRBV6-1, the J call TRBJ1-5; tentative D call: TRBD1 (6 bases). Trimming took off 0 bases at V and 6 bases at J, with 15 bases between the two ends. The CDR3 has 16 amino acids. Germline CDR1 reads MNHNS; CDR2 reads SASEGT. Written as DNA, the CDR3 is TGTGCCAGCAGTGAAGCGTACAGGGTCTCCTTTCAGCCCCAGCATTTT. Amino acids: CASSEAYRVSFQPQHF.

This chain joins TRBV6-5 and TRBJ1-1; 7 bases are shared with TRBD1. The CDR3 is made up of 13 amino acids. The V and J ends lost 5 bases and 3 bases, in that order; junction bases with no gene match: 3. The germline gives CDR1 MNHEY, CDR2 SVGAGI. In DNA, the CDR3 is TGTGCCAGCAGTCTGGACAGGTACACTGAAGCTTTCTTT. Its protein product is CASSLDRYTEAFF.

J is TRBJ2-5 and V is TRBV29-1, with 7 bases fitting TRBD2. CDR3 size: 13 residues. CDR1 and CDR2 from the germline V gene are SQVTM and ANQGSEA. The junction had 7 bases not matched to a gene; V was cut back by 4 bases and J by 5 bases. CDR3 in amino acids: CSVVPQGGETQYF. For the CDR3, the DNA is TGCAGCGTTGTACCCCAGGGAGGGGAGACCCAGTACTTC.